The present TCR beta chain was sequenced within a study of technical replicates of blood from several donors (dated by TCRdb to about 2017). From cysteine to phenylalanine, the CDR3 is 15 amino acids long. Only the CDR3 portion is preserved as DNA: 45 bases, with reading frame beginning at the first base. V is cut back by 3 bases and J by 4 bases, with 7 bases in the junction unmatched. CDR1 and CDR2 are read off the germline V gene as KGHSH and LQKENI. Note on this clone: Its binding antigen is unknown. No base quality values were provided; no much bigger clone lies one nucleotide off.

Library prep was done by the immunoSEQ multiplex PCR assay. TCRdb retrieved this table from immuneACCESS and kept in-frame rearrangements only. Not all clones are present; in checked studies, unresolved V genes account for under half, and no reason is known for the remainder. The sample data list 45,000 to 55,000 clones, and roughly 94% of these were observed just once. The ten largest clones add up to roughly 0.22% of the sample. Recombination connected TRBV18 to TRBJ2-7, and TRBD1 aligns with 9 junction nucleotides. This receptor was taken from a human donor in good health. Source material: T cells isolated from PBMCs. The CDR3 protein is CASSPRPDRGYEQYF. The DNA reads as follows: TGTGCCAGCTCACCTAGGCCGGACAGGGGATACGAGCAGTACTTC.